Here is one T cell receptor (beta chain) with its context. TCRdb's copy holds only in-frame clones and misses some; the assay was immunoSEQ multiplex PCR. There are 950 to 1,100 clones in the sample; roughly a third occur only once, and about an eighth lies in the top ten. With 5 bases removed from V and 6 bases from J, the gap between germline ends came to 16 bases. This CDR3 has 14 residues. The germline CDR1 and CDR2 sequences are SQVTM and ANQGSEA. The data belong to a study of T cells in localized non-small cell lung cancer. The specimen was normal lung tissue next to the tumor, collected before any cancer treatment. The chain uses TRBV29-1 and TRBJ2-2; tentatively, D is TRBD1 (6 bases). This receptor was obtained from a man aged 40 to 75 with stage III lung adenocarcinoma. In DNA form, the CDR3 reads TGCAGCGTTAAGGACAGCGGAATCTCCGGGGAGCTGTTTTTT. It specifies CSVKDSGISGELFF.